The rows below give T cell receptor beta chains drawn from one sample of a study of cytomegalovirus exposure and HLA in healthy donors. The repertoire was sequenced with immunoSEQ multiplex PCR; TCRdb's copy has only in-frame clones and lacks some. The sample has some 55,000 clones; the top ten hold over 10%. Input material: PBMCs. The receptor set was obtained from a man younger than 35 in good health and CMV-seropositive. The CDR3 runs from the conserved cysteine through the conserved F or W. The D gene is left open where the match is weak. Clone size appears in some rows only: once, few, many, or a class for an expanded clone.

cdr3_aa: CASSLGAGPRDQPQHF; cdr3_nt: TGTGCCAGCAGCTTAGGGGCAGGGCCGCGAGATCAGCCCCAGCATTTT; v_call: TRBV7-9; d_call: -; clone_size: -; j_call: TRBJ1-5
cdr3_aa: CACGLVTQYF; cdr3_nt: TGTGCCTGCGGACTCGTCACGCAGTATTTT; v_call: TRBV30; d_call: -; clone_size: -; j_call: TRBJ2-3
cdr3_aa: CAWSGPGITEAFF; cdr3_nt: TGTGCCTGGAGTGGACCAGGGATCACTGAAGCTTTCTTT; v_call: TRBV30; d_call: -; clone_size: -; j_call: TRBJ1-1
cdr3_aa: CASKSHRVTTGANVLTF; cdr3_nt: TGTGCCAGCAAGTCGCACAGGGTTACAACTGGGGCCAACGTCCTGACTTTC; v_call: TRBV27; d_call: -; clone_size: -; j_call: TRBJ2-6
cdr3_aa: CASSIEPGTYEQYF; cdr3_nt: TGTGCCAGTAGTATAGAACCAGGAACCTACGAGCAGTACTTC; v_call: TRBV19; d_call: -; clone_size: -; j_call: TRBJ2-7
cdr3_aa: CAISESAAGGSYYEQYF; cdr3_nt: TGTGCCATCAGTGAGTCGGCCGCGGGAGGTAGTTACTACGAGCAGTACTTC; v_call: TRBV10-3; d_call: TRBD2; clone_size: -; j_call: TRBJ2-7
cdr3_aa: CASSLTSGSTGELFF; cdr3_nt: TGTGCCAGCAGTTTAACTAGCGGGAGCACCGGGGAGCTGTTTTTT; v_call: TRBV2; d_call: TRBD2; clone_size: -; j_call: TRBJ2-2
cdr3_aa: CASIKYWAQGSYEQYF; cdr3_nt: TGTGCCAGCATAAAGTATTGGGCACAGGGGTCCTACGAGCAGTACTTC; v_call: TRBV6-6; d_call: TRBD1; clone_size: -; j_call: TRBJ2-7
cdr3_aa: CASSPSLRLAGGQNTGELFF; cdr3_nt: TGTGCCAGCAGCCCCAGCCTCCGACTAGCGGGAGGACAGAACACCGGGGAGCTGTTTTTT; v_call: TRBV5-4; d_call: TRBD2; clone_size: -; j_call: TRBJ2-2
cdr3_aa: CASSSGQVYEQYF; cdr3_nt: TGCGCCAGCAGCTCGGGACAAGTATACGAGCAGTACTTC; v_call: TRBV5-1; d_call: -; clone_size: -; j_call: TRBJ2-7
cdr3_aa: CASSPGQSSYNSPLHF; cdr3_nt: TGCGCCAGCAGCCCGGGACAGAGCTCCTATAATTCACCCCTCCACTTT; v_call: TRBV5-1; d_call: TRBD1; clone_size: -; j_call: TRBJ1-6
cdr3_aa: CASSFSSGRANEQFF; cdr3_nt: TGTGCCAGCAGCTTTTCTAGCGGGAGGGCCAATGAGCAGTTCTTC; v_call: TRBV11-3; d_call: TRBD2; clone_size: medium-sized; j_call: TRBJ2-1
cdr3_aa: CASSLQGFVGNTIYF; cdr3_nt: TGTGCCAGCAGCTTGCAGGGGTTCGTCGGAAACACCATATATTTT; v_call: TRBV5-4; d_call: -; clone_size: -; j_call: TRBJ1-3
cdr3_aa: CSVEGGRAEQYF; cdr3_nt: TGCAGCGTTGAAGGAGGCAGGGCCGAGCAGTACTTC; v_call: TRBV29-1; d_call: -; clone_size: -; j_call: TRBJ2-7
cdr3_aa: CASSPRRGGGPTQETQYF; cdr3_nt: TGTGCCAGCTCACCTCGCCGGGGAGGGGGGCCGACCCAAGAGACCCAGTACTTC; v_call: TRBV18; d_call: -; clone_size: -; j_call: TRBJ2-5